The present T cell receptor beta chain was sequenced within a study of beta chain features in type 1 diabetes. Study observations and caveats: Equally in patients and controls, shorter templates might have been favored by PCR. There were fewer insertions and more deletions at the VDJ junctions of type 1 diabetes patients.

Cell sorting via CD45RO/CCR7/CD25/CD127/CD95/CD27 was performed to obtain CD4+ naive, central memory, regulatory and stem cell-like memory cells. The CDR3 is made up of 14 amino acids. V lost 3 bases to trimming and J lost 5 bases; unmatched junction nucleotides: 3. CDR1 and CDR2 from the germline V gene are KGHSH and LQKENI. The isolated RNA, all of it, was reverse transcribed, so expressed TCRB transcripts were what got sequenced. Data came from immunoSEQ multiplex PCR; TCRdb stores just in-frame clones and leaves some out. The top ten hold roughly 0.059% of the sample, which has about 110,000 clones, almost 40% seen once. To note about this clone: Its antigen is not known.

The TCR was taken from a woman between 18 and 29 years old in good health. The J gene is TRBJ1-4, the V gene TRBV18, with TRBD1 matching over 7 bases. The sequencing sample was made of stem cell memory CD4+ T cells from blood. CDR3 in DNA: TGTGCCAGCTCACCGGACAGGAACAATGAAAAACTGTTTTTT. It translates to CASSPDRNNEKLFF.